Included here is one T cell receptor beta chain sequence, with context. This clonotype occurred many times. The specificity of this receptor is unknown. No much larger clone exists at a distance of one base, and base qualities are not known. The data originate from a study of blood T cells in healthy people across ages (dated by TCRdb to about 2015). With respect to the entire study: In model experiments, roughly one uniquely barcoded TCR beta cDNA molecule per two T cells was captured by template switching. Age-related changes in TCR beta repertoire diversity were measured in the study by deep sequencing normalized with unique cDNA molecular identifiers. For two donors (one aged 18 to 29 and one aged 80 or older), the study analyzed two additional independent replicas of 1 million unique cDNA reads from the same blood draw. Four age groups were formed from the donors: young (average 16 years), middle-aged (around 41), aged (approximately 60) and long-lived (more than 75). To avoid experimental bias, donors of different ages were distributed randomly across sequencing lanes. What the research found in general, with its limitations: Compared with the aged group, the long-lived group had more naive CD4+ T cells, fewer expanded clones and increased TCR diversity, suggesting age selection. The percentage of naive T cells measured by flow cytometry correlated strongly with observed TCR beta diversity. Total diversity estimates from one million sequenced T cells were considered lower bounds and underestimates. Donor CMV infection status was unknown, potentially confounding age-related changes in expanded clonotypes. As age increased, observed TCR beta diversity per million T cells dropped in a roughly linear way, and a significant reduction was already evident by age about 40. Because profiling used bulk unsorted PBMCs, naive and antigen-experienced compartments could not be compared conclusively.

Library prep was done by 5' RACE. Reads for this sample came from an Illumina HiSeq 2500. The second PCR ran for roughly 6 to 11 cycles and used a J-beta primer mix along with a sample-barcoded 5' primer. A template-switch 5' adaptor carrying 12 random nucleotides introduced a unique molecular identifier onto each TCR beta cDNA molecule. Each sample yielded at least 2.5 million CDR3-containing paired-end reads. First-strand cDNA synthesis was performed from all RNA using the Mint cDNA synthesis kit, with priming by a TRBC-specific oligonucleotide. Following uracil-DNA glycosylase treatment, a first 18-cycle PCR with universal primers M1SS and BC2_uni_R was performed on all cDNA. The authors' pipeline ran thus. Each sample was normalized by randomly selecting 1 million high-quality reads, each carrying a distinct molecular identifier. Reads sharing molecular identifiers were discarded rather than binned into consensus sequences. CDR3 identification, clonotype clustering and error correction used MiTCR with a Q25 quality threshold and the strictest error-elimination algorithm. Lower-bound total TCR beta diversity was estimated with a nonparametric unseen species model using Euler transformation. The public reads were reprocessed in TCRdb via fastp at Q25 and MiXCR, keeping in-frame beta chains. Each CDR3 protein appears once, grouped with its most common genes and DNA. What appears here as the V and J calls and clone size reflects TCRdb's work, not the paper's. A total of 650,000 to 1,000,000 distinct CDR3 sequences appear in this sample, 30% to 45% of them only once. The ten largest make up 10% to 15% of the sample.

The junction shows trimming of 10 bases on V and 2 bases on J, and the gene matches do not reach 2 bases of it. The CDR3 has 11 amino acids, counting the end cysteine and phenylalanine. The retained sequence is limited to the CDR3, 33 bases, with the frame set at the first base. The CDR1 and CDR2 encoded by the germline V gene are MDHEN and SYDVKM. Systemically healthy Caucasian individuals from Russia, 35 to 50 in total and aged about 6 to 90 years, were included as donors. Each donor gave ten milliliters of peripheral blood, collected into EDTA-treated Vacutainer tubes. PBMCs were isolated by Ficoll-Paque density-gradient centrifugation, with at least 6 million obtained per sample. Total RNA, at least 5 micrograms per sample, was extracted from PBMCs with Trizol reagent. For every donor, flow cytometry on a PBMC aliquot measured the percentage of naive CD45RAhigh/CD27high T cells.

The V gene is TRBV28 and the J gene is TRBJ2-7; TRBD1 fits 7 bases in the junction. Source material: blood. This TCR came from a man in his late teens or twenties in good health. CDR3 sequence: CATGTAYEQYF. The nucleotide sequence is TGTGCCACTGGGACAGCCTACGAGCAGTACTTC.